One sample yielded the 7 T cell receptor beta chains listed below, sequenced in a study of CD8+CD57+ T cells in acquired aplastic anemia (dated by TCRdb to between 2017 and 2018). Expansion of CD8+CD57+ cells had been shown by flow cytometry in the patients chosen for sequencing. Instrument on record: Illumina HiSeq 2000. TCR beta VDJ combination and CDR3 sequence profiling used genomic DNA as the template. TCRdb reprocessed the public reads (quality trimming at Q25 with fastp, clone calling with MiXCR) and kept in-frame beta chains. Rows are combined by CDR3 protein, so each entry shows the most common genes and DNA. Within this sample are 100,000 to 150,000 distinct CDR3 sequences, with about 40% of them counted one time only. About 3% of the sample goes to the ten largest clones. Sequenced material: sorted CD4+, CD8+, or CD8+CD57+ T cells (not recorded which) from PBMCs. The origin of the receptors is a human donor with aplastic anemia.

The rearrangement uses TRBV28 and TRBJ2-7; TRBD2 aligns across 7 bases. V was pared by 2 bases and J by 2 bases, with 3 bases of the junction left unmatched. CDR3 length equals 14 residues. CDR1 is MDHEN, CDR2 SYDVKM, per germline. CDR3: CASSLAGVPYEQYF. The DNA of the CDR3 is TGTGCCAGCAGTTTAGCGGGGGTGCCCTACGAGCAGTACTTC.

This clonotype was seen at least ten times. CDR3 residues: CASSPQTGVTNVLTF. The CDR3 bases are TGTGCCAGCAGTCCGCAGACAGGGGTCACCAACGTCCTGACTTTC. The genes are TRBV12-3 or TRBV12-4 and TRBJ2-6; TRBD1 matches at 8 bases. V lost 5 bases and J lost 8; bases outside the gene matches: 8. The CDR3 sequence is 15 residues long.

This clonotype showed up many times. The chain uses TRBV7-8 and TRBJ2-7, with 9 bases aligning to TRBD1. Germline CDR1 SGHVS, CDR2 FQNEAQ. The CDR3 is 15 residues long. J was trimmed by 4 bases and V by 1 base; bases with no gene match: 5. This CDR3 is CASSLDTGGPYEQYV. The CDR3 DNA sequence: TGTGCCAGCAGCTTAGACACAGGGGGCCCGTACGAGCAGTACGTC.

The chain combines TRBV19 with TRBJ2-7; 10 nucleotides agree with TRBD1. The germline gives CDR1 LNHDA, CDR2 SQIVND (reference sequence). This CDR3 region has 14 residues. Germline trimming cut 4 bases from V and 5 bases from J; bases unmatched to any gene: 5. CDR3 nucleotide sequence: TGTGCCAGTAGTACCAGACAGGGGGCACACGAGCAGTACTTC. This sequence encodes CASSTRQGAHEQYF.

This clonotype was seen at least ten times. V is TRBV5-1 and J is TRBJ2-1; D gene unclear. The CDR3 length is 13 residues. Germline V gene lookup returns CDR1 SGHRS and CDR2 YFSETQ. Deletions cut 2 bases from V and 9 bases from J, with 12 bases between. The CDR3 protein is CASSLISLGEQFF. In DNA, the CDR3 is TGCGCCAGCAGCTTAATCTCCCTAGGTGAGCAGTTCTTC.

This clonotype was seen more than once but under ten times. A junction end diverges from the germline sequence, so it may reflect a read error. V is TRBV4-1 and J is TRBJ2-3; perhaps TRBD2 as D (6 bases). The CDR3 contains 15 residues. Germline assignment: CDR1 MGHRA and CDR2 YSYEKL. In nucleotides, the CDR3 is TGCGCCAGCAGCCAGGAGGGGTGGGGCACAGATACGCGGTATTTT. It codes for CASSQEGWGTDTRYF.

The chain joins TRBV5-6 to TRBJ1-3; TRBD1 agrees at 7 bases. Germline V gene lookup returns CDR1 SGHDT and CDR2 YYEEEE. The CDR3 runs to 17 residues. Losses at the gene ends were 2 bases for V and 0 bases for J; bases not matched to a gene: 8. CDR3 loop: CASSFDPGQYSGNTIYF. In nucleotides, the CDR3 is TGTGCCAGCAGCTTTGATCCGGGACAGTACTCTGGAAACACCATATATTTT.